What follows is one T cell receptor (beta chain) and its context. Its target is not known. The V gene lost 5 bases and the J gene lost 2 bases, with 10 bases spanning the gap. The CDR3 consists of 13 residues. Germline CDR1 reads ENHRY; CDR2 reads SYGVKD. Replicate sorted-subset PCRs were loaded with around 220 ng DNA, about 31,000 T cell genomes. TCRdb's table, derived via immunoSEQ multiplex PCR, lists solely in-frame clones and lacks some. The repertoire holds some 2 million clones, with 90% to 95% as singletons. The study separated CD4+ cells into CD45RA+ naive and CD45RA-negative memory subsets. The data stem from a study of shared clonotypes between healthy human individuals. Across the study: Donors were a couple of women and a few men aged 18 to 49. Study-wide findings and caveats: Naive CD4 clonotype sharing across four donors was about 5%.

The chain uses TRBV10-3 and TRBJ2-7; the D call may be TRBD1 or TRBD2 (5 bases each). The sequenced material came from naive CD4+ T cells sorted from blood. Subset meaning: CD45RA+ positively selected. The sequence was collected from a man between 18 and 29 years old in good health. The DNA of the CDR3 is TGTGCCATCAGTCAGGGACGAACCTACGAGCAGTACTTC. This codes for CAISQGRTYEQYF.